This T cell receptor (beta chain) was profiled in a study of CD8 T cells in Susac syndrome. When the RNA was reverse transcribed, random hexamers were used with an input of roughly 0.45 to 1 ug. TCRdb reprocessed the immunoSEQ multiplex PCR reads with MiXCR, giving one entry per CDR3 protein. This sample has around 200,000 distinct CDR3 sequences; approximately 90% occur once, and the top ten carry about 0.13%. TEMRA cells were FACS-enriched, with CD8+ and CD4+ T cells isolated negatively. The germline CDR1 and CDR2 sequences are DFQATT and SNEGSKA (reference sequence). The CDR3 consists of 16 residues. Trimming removed 2 bases at V and 2 bases at J, with 17 bases between.

The rearrangement joins TRBV20-1 to TRBJ2-3; D might be TRBD1 (6 bases). The source of this sequence is a human donor with multiple sclerosis. The sequenced sample consisted of CD8+ T cells from PBMCs. CDR3 residues: CSARSEDRDFTDTQYF. CDR3 in DNA: TGCAGTGCTAGATCGGAGGACAGAGACTTCACAGATACGCAGTATTTT.